This record covers a single T cell receptor beta chain. Its antigen is still unknown. Each CDR3 protein gets one entry after TCRdb re-called the 5' RACE reads with MiXCR. The sample consists of 98,000 or so distinct CDR3 sequences, 15% to 20% of them appearing once. The sample is drawn from a study of T-cell memory formation after mild COVID-19. The CDR3 consists of 14 residues. CDR1 and CDR2 (germline): SGHTA, FQGTGA. V shed 9 bases and J 9 bases; nucleotides not matched to a gene: 10. General observations from the study: Balance between CD4 and CD8 was seen in clones contracting day 15 to 85, and a CD4+ lean was seen in later expanders.

The sequence came from a man in his late teens or twenties who had mild COVID-19 (a few samples of this study predate the infection). Cell type and time point are not known. The sample consisted of PBMCs or a T cell subset sorted from them (not recorded which). V usage is TRBV7-3 and J usage is TRBJ1-6, with 8 bases matching TRBD1. CDR3 region: CASAEQGVTSPLHF. CDR3 coding DNA: TGTGCCAGTGCAGAACAGGGGGTCACTTCACCCCTCCACTTT.